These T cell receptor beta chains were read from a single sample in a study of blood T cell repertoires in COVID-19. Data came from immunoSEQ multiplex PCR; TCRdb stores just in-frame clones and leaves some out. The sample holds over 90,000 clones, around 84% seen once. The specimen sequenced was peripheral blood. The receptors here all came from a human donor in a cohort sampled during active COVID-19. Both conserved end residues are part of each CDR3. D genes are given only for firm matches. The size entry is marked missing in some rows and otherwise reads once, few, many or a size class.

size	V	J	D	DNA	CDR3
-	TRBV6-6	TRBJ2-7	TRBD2	TGTGCCAGCAGTGGTTGGGGACTAGCGGGGAGGTACGAGCAGTACTTC	CASSGWGLAGRYEQYF
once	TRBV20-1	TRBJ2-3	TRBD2	TGCAGTGCTAGTCGCCGACTAGCGGATACAGATACGCAGTATTTT	CSASRRLADTDTQYF
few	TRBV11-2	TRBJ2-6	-	TGTGCCAGCAGCTTTAATCCTGGGGCCAACGTCCTGACTTTC	CASSFNPGANVLTF
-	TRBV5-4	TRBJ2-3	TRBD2	TGTGCCAGCAGCTTGGTTAGACTAGCGGGGGGGCAAAAAGATACGCAGTATTTT	CASSLVRLAGGQKDTQYF
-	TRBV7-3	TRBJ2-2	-	TGTGCCAGCAGCTTAGCGCTAGCGCCCGGGGAGCTGTTTTTT	CASSLALAPGELFF
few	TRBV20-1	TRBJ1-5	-	TGCAGTGCTAGAGCGCAGCCCCAGCATTTT	CSARAQPQHF
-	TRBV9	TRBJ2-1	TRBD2	TGTGCCAGCAGTCGGACTAGCGGGGCCTCCTACAATGAGCAGTTCTTC	CASSRTSGASYNEQFF
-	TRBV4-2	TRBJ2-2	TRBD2	TGTGCCAGCAGCCAAGATTTCCTAGCGGGGGGTACCGGGGAGCTGTTTTTT	CASSQDFLAGGTGELFF
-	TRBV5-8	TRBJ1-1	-	TGTGCCAGCAAAAGGGGGAACACTGAAGCTTTCTTT	CASKRGNTEAFF
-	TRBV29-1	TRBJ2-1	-	TGCAGCGCCGAATGGGGGCAGGTCGGCAATGAGCAGTTCTTC	CSAEWGQVGNEQFF
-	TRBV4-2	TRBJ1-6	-	TGTGCCAGCAGCCAACCCGAAATCGCAGGGCCAAGTTTCCCCCTCCACTTT	CASSQPEIAGPSFPLHF
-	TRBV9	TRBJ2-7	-	TGTGCCAGCAGCGTGGAGGGTTACGAGCAGTACTTC	CASSVEGYEQYF
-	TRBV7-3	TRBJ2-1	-	TGTGCCAGCAGCCCCGCAGGTGGATACAATGAGCAGTTCTTC	CASSPAGGYNEQFF
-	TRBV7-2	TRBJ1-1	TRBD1	TGTGCCAGCAGCCCCGACAGGGGAAACACTGAAGCTTTCTTT	CASSPDRGNTEAFF
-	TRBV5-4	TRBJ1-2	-	TGTGCCAGCAGCTTGCGGTCAGGGAGGTATGGCTACACCTTC	CASSLRSGRYGYTF
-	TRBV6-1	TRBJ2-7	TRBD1	TGTGCCAGCAGTGAAGCGGGGGACAGGGCCCCTGGGGGGGAGTACTTC	CASSEAGDRAPGGEYF
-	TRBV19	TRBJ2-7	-	TGTGCCAGTAGTGTGACCGGATCGAGGCAGCAGTACTTC	CASSVTGSRQQYF
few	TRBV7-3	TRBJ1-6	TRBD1	TGTGCCAGCGGGACAGGAAATTCACCCCTCCACTTT	CASGTGNSPLHF
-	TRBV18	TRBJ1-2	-	TGTGCCAGCTCGTCCGTCCGGGACACCTATGGCTACACCTTC	CASSSVRDTYGYTF
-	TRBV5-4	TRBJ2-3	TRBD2	TGTGCCAGCACCGATAAGAGCCTAGCGGGGGGGACAGATACGCAGTATTTT	CASTDKSLAGGTDTQYF
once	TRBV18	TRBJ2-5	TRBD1	TGTGCCAGCTCACGAAATACAGGGGCCCCAGAGACCCAGTACTTC	CASSRNTGAPETQYF
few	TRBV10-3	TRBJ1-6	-	TGTGCCATCAGTGAGTTCACCGCGTACGATAATTCACCCCTCCACTTT	CAISEFTAYDNSPLHF
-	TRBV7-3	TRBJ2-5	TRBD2	TGTGCCAGCAGCACCACTAGCGGGGGTTCGTTCGAGACCCAGTACTTC	CASSTTSGGSFETQYF
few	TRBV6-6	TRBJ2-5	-	TGTGCCAGCAGCGGAGGGACGGGAGTAGAGACCCAGTACTTC	CASSGGTGVETQYF
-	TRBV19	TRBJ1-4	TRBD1	TGTGCCAGTAGTCTTACAGGGGTTACTAATGAAAAACTGTTTTTT	CASSLTGVTNEKLFF
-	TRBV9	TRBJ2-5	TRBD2	TGTGCCAGCAGCGTAGAAGGCAGGGAGGGAGAGACCCAGTACTTC	CASSVEGREGETQYF
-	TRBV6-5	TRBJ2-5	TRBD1	TGTGCCACGGGACAGAGTCAAGAGACCCAGTACTTC	CATGQSQETQYF
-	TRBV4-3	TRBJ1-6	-	TGCGCCAGCCAAGGGGTCCCCTCACCCCTCCACTTT	CASQGVPSPLHF
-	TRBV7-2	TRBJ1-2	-	TGTGCCAGCAGCCCTACCCGGACAGCCTCCGGCTACACCTTC	CASSPTRTASGYTF
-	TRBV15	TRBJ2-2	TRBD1	TGTGCCACCAGCCGCCGAACAGGGGTGGGGGAGCTGTTTTTT	CATSRRTGVGELFF
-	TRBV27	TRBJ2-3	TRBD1	TGTGCCAGCACAATGTGGACAGGTCCCTTTAGCACAGATACGCAGTATTTT	CASTMWTGPFSTDTQYF
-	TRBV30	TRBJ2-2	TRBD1	TGTGCCTGGAAGGGGACAGGGAGGCGGGGGACCGGGGAGCTGTTTTTT	CAWKGTGRRGTGELFF
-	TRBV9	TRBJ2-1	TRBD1	TGTGCCAGCAGCGTAGCCCACGGGACAGGGGGCGCGGCCTACAATGAGCAGTTCTTC	CASSVAHGTGGAAYNEQFF
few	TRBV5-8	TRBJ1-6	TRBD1	TGTGCCAGCAGCTTATCAGGGGGGAATTCACCCCTCCACTTT	CASSLSGGNSPLHF
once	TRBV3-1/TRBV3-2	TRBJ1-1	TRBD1	TGTGCCAGCAGTCGAAAAAAGACAGGGGGAAACACTGAAGCTTTCTTT	CASSRKKTGGNTEAFF
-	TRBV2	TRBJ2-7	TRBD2	TGTGCCAGCAAACCGGGCGGGGGATACGAGCAGTACTTC	CASKPGGGYEQYF
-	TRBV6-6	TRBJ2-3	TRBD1	TGTGCCAGCAGCCGAAGACAGGGAAGGGCAGATACGCAGTATTTT	CASSRRQGRADTQYF
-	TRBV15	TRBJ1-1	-	TGTGCCACCAGCAGAGATCTGGGCAGGCGGGGCACTGAAGCTTTCTTT	CATSRDLGRRGTEAFF
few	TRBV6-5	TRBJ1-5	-	TGTGCCTGCCGCAGGGATGGACGGGGCAATCAGCCCCAGCATTTT	CACRRDGRGNQPQHF
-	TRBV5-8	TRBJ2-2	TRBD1	TGTGCCAGCAGCTCGGGACAGGTGGTGAACACCGGGGAGCTGTTTTTT	CASSSGQVVNTGELFF
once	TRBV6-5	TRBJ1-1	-	TGTGCCAGCAATCTAAGGGGCACTGAAGCTTTCTTT	CASNLRGTEAFF
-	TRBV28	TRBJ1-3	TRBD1	TGTGCCAGCAGTCCGCCGACAGGGACTGGAAACACCATATATTTT	CASSPPTGTGNTIYF
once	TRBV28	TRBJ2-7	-	TGTGCCAGCAGTGGCGGACTTTACGAGCAGTACTTC	CASSGGLYEQYF
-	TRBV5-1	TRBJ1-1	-	TGCGCCAGCAGTATGGGCCAGTGGGGCCCTGAAGCTTTCTTT	CASSMGQWGPEAFF
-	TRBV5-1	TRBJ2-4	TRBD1	TGCGCCAGCAGCTTGGGACAGGGGCACATTCAGTACTTC	CASSLGQGHIQYF
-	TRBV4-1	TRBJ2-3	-	TGCGCCAGCAGCCGTCAAGAGGTGGGAGATACGCAGTATTTT	CASSRQEVGDTQYF
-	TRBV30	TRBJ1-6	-	TGTGCCTGGAGTGTACGGGGGAGCTCCTATAATTCACCCCTCCACTTT	CAWSVRGSSYNSPLHF
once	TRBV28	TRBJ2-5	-	TGTGCCAGCAGTTTATCGACATTGGAGACCCAGTACTTC	CASSLSTLETQYF
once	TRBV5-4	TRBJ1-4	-	TGTGCCAGCAGCTTGGCCGTCGACAGCGCTACTAATGAAAAACTGTTTTTT	CASSLAVDSATNEKLFF
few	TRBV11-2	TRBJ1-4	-	TGTGCCAGCAGCTCTCGGGAGGCTGAAAAACTGTTTTTT	CASSSREAEKLFF
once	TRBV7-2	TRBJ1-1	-	TGTGCCAGCAGCTTAGGTATGAACACTGAAGCTTTCTTT	CASSLGMNTEAFF
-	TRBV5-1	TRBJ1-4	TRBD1	TGCGCCAGCAGCGGGACAGGTGCAACTAATGAAAAACTGTTTTTT	CASSGTGATNEKLFF
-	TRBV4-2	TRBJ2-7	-	TGTGCCAGCAGCCAAGTCGGCGGGGGCACCACCTACGAGCAGTACTTC	CASSQVGGGTTYEQYF